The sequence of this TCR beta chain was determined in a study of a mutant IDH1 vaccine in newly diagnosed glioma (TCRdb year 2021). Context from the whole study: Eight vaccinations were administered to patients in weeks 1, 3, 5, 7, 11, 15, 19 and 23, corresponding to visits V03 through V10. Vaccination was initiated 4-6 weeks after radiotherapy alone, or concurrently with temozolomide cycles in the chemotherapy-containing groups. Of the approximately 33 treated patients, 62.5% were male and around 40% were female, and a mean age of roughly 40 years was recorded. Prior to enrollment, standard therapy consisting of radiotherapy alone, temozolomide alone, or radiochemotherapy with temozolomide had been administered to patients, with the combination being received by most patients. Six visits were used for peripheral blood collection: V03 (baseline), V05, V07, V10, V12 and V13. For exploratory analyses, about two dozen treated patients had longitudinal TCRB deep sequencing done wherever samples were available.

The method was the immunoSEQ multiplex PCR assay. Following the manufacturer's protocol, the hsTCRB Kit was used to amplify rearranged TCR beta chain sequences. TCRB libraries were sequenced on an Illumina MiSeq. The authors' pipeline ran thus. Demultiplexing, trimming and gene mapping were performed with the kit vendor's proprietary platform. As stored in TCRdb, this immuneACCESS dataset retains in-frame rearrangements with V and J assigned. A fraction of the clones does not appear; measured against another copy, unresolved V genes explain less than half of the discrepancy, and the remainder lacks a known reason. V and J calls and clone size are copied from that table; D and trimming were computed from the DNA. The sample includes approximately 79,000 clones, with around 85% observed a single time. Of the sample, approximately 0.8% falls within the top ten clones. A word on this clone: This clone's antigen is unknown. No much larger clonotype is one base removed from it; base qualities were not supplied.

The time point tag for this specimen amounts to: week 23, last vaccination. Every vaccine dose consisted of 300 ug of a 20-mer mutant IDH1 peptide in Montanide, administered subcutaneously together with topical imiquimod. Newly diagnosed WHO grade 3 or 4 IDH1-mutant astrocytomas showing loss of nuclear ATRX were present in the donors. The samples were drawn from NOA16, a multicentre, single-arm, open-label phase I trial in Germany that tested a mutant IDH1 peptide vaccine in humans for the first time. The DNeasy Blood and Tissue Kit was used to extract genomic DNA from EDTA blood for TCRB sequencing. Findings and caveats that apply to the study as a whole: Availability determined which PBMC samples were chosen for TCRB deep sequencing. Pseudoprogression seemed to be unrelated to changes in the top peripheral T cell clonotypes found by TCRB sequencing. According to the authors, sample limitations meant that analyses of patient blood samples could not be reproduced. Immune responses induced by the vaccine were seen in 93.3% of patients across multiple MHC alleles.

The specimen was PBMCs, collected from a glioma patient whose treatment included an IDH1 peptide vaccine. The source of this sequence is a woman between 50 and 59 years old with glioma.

The CDR3 region has the sequence CASSLEGQGNYGYTF. The nucleotides are TGTGCCAGCAGCTTAGAGGGACAGGGGAACTATGGCTACACCTTC. The chain is made from TRBV7-2 and TRBJ1-2; 10 central nucleotides agree with TRBD1. The germline V gene encodes CDR1 SGHTA and CDR2 FQGNSA. Unmatched junction bases come to 1, with V trimmed by 1 base and J by 2 bases. The CDR3 contains 15 residues, cysteine and phenylalanine counted. Only the CDR3 part of the read is kept: 45 bases, read in frame from the first base. Outside the CDR3, residues come from the reference TRBV7-2 and TRBJ1-2 proteins, so the full variable domain is: GAGVSQSPSNKVTEKGKDVELRCDPISGHTALYWYRQSLGQGLEFLIYFQGNSAPDKSGLPSDRFSAERTGGSVSTLTIQRTQQEDSAVYLCASSLEGQGNYGYTFGSGTRLTVV.